A single sample gave rise to the 11 T cell receptor beta chains below, sequenced in a study of T cells after yellow fever vaccination. TCRdb reprocessed the 5' RACE reads with MiXCR, giving one entry per CDR3 protein. This sample has around 320,000 distinct CDR3 sequences; about 10% occur once, and the top ten carry 3.3%. Here the sequenced sample was CD4+ T cells sorted from PBMCs, taken 45 days after the yellow fever booster vaccination. The receptors come from a man between 18 and 35 years old who received the YFV17D yellow fever vaccine.

The chain links TRBV29-1 to TRBJ2-1; 9 bases map to TRBD2. This CDR3 has 13 residues. J was trimmed by 7 bases and V by 7 bases; bases with no gene match: 8. Germline lookup yields CDR1 SQVTM and CDR2 ANQGSEA. The CDR3 loop is CSAGTSSGNEQFF. DNA of the CDR3: TGCAGCGCCGGGACTAGCTCCGGAAATGAGCAGTTCTTC.

This clonotype was recorded at least ten times. The chain has TRBV9 and TRBJ2-2; TRBD1 aligns across 10 bases. With V trimmed by 3 bases and J by 5 bases, 7 bases remained unmatched. Germline-derived CDR1 and CDR2 are SGDLS and YYNGEE. This CDR3 has 16 residues. The CDR3 loop reads CASSASGTGDTGELFF. CDR3 bases: TGTGCCAGCAGCGCATCCGGGACAGGGGATACCGGGGAGCTGTTTTTT.

The chain has TRBV6-1 and TRBJ1-2; D remains ambiguous. Germline assignment: CDR1 MNHNS and CDR2 SASEGT. V was pared by 1 base and J by 4 bases, with 10 bases between. This CDR3 spans 14 amino acids. The CDR3 sequence: CASSEVAGSYGYTF. The CDR3 bases are TGTGCCAGCAGTGAAGTGGCGGGGAGCTATGGCTACACCTTC.

The table lists this clonotype with a few counts. The DNA is omitted, as the CDR3 cannot be located on it reliably, and the CDR3 follows TCRdb's listing. This chain links TRBV5-1 with TRBJ1-1; the listed D gene, TRBD1, was not tested against the DNA. The CDR3 is 9 amino acids long, termini counted. CDR1 SGHRS and CDR2 YFSETQ come from the germline V gene. The CDR3 reads CAWGPGAEF.

This clonotype was seen only a few times. The chain joins TRBV11-2 to TRBJ2-1, with a weak D call TRBD2 (5 bases). This CDR3 has 16 residues. Germline lookup yields CDR1 SGHAT and CDR2 FQNNGV. Between the trimmed V and J ends, which lost 1 base and 8 bases, there was a span of 18 bases. The CDR3 is CASSLVPLALRDEQFF. The DNA for the CDR3 is TGTGCCAGCAGCTTAGTCCCCCTAGCCCTGCGGGATGAGCAGTTCTTC.

V gene TRBV6-6 combines with J gene TRBJ1-1; no reliable D call. CDR3 length equals 14 residues. V was shortened by 6 bases and J by 4 bases, with 15 bases between the two germline ends. Germline V lookup: CDR1 MNHNY, CDR2 SVGAGI (reference sequence). CDR3 in amino acids: CASRTEHGVTEAFF. The CDR3 region has the DNA TGTGCCAGCAGAACCGAACATGGGGTCACTGAAGCTTTCTTT.

The rearrangement links TRBV5-1 to TRBJ2-5; a weak D match, TRBD1 (5 bases). Looked up from germline, CDR1 is SGHRS and CDR2 is YFSETQ. This CDR3 has 14 residues. The V and J ends lost 2 bases and 3 bases respectively, with 11 bases between them. CDR3 amino acids: CASSLQVFEETQYF. The DNA of the CDR3 is TGCGCCAGCAGCTTACAGGTTTTCGAAGAGACCCAGTACTTC.

This clonotype was seen a handful of times. The chain carries TRBV5-1 and TRBJ1-6; the D is unclear. Germline-derived CDR1 and CDR2 are SGHRS and YFSETQ. This CDR3 has 13 residues. With 2 bases removed from V and 7 bases from J, the gap between germline ends came to 7 bases. The CDR3 nucleotides are TGCGCCAGCAGCTTCGCGGGAAATTCACCCCTCCACTTT. Protein product: CASSFAGNSPLHF.

V gene TRBV12-3 or TRBV12-4 combines with J gene TRBJ2-5, with D hard to call. The CDR3 length is 12 residues. Trimming removed 5 bases from V and 2 bases from J, with 6 bases in between. This chain's CDR3 is CASSGRQETQYF. CDR3 sequence (DNA): TGTGCCAGCAGTGGACGACAAGAGACCCAGTACTTC.

At least ten counts were recorded for this clonotype. The CDR3 region has the DNA TGTGCCACCAGCAGAGTAATCGCCATGGTAGGGACCCAGTACTTC. Residues: CATSRVIAMVGTQYF. The chain employs TRBV15 and TRBJ2-5; unclear D gene. The V end was cut by 1 base, the J end by 7 bases, with 16 bases between. Germline CDR1 and CDR2: LNHNV and YYDKDF (reference sequence). This CDR3 contains 15 residues. The variable domain in full, completed from reference TRBV15 and TRBJ2-5, reads DAMVIQNPRYQVTQFGKPVTLSCSQTLNHNVMYWYQQKSSQAPKLLFHYYDKDFNNEADTPDNFQSRRPNTSFCFLDIRSPGLGDTAMYLCATSRVIAMVGTQYFGPGTRLLVL.

The chain employs TRBV4-1 and TRBJ2-1; D gene ambiguous. Trimming left V 1 base short and J 4 bases short, with 14 bases between. The CDR3 runs 16 residues. Germline values: CDR1 MGHRA, CDR2 YSYEKL. This CDR3 is CASSQAAVSSYNEQFF. CDR3 DNA sequence: TGCGCCAGCAGCCAAGCCGCCGTGTCTTCTTACAATGAGCAGTTCTTC.